A selection of T cell receptor beta chains follows, all from one sample in a study of identical twins. MiXCR, applied by TCRdb to the 5' RACE reads, yields one record per CDR3 protein. This sample has about 530,000 distinct CDR3 sequences, with about 15% found just once. The sample was also reused in another study, on yellow fever vaccine responses in identical twins.

The sample comprised CD4+ T cells sorted from blood. These TCRs come from a woman aged 18-30 years in good health. Each CDR3 is given without its conserved first and last residue. Clone size is stated in some rows and not others, as once, few, many or a class when expanded.

many,TRBV12-3/TRBV12-4,ASSNRLAGEGEQF
-,TRBV6-1,AILAGGRPRSYEQY
many,TRBV12-3/TRBV12-4,ASSLDSLHNEQF
-,TRBV28,ASSGTGLEEKLF
many,TRBV12-3/TRBV12-4,ASSFEVSYNEQF
-,TRBV4-1,ASSDQGMPTYEQY
-,TRBV5-1,ASSFPQGARNTGELF
few,TRBV12-3/TRBV12-4,ASSGRTASNQPQH
once,TRBV7-9,ASSTGRGQISPYT
few,TRBV5-1,ASSLASGTRNTGELF
few,TRBV5-6,ASSLLPGDGYT
-,TRBV18,ASSRDRGGTEAF
many,TRBV12-3/TRBV12-4,ASSLTGTTSYEQY
few,TRBV2,ASSEAPTSAYEQY